This TCR beta chain was found in a study of neurological immune-mediated disorders. Study as a whole: Of the approximately 35 patients who had multiple sclerosis, approximately 31 had the relapsing-remitting form and 3 had the secondary progressive form.

In its sample, this clonotype was seen many times. Trimming pared 5 bases from V and 5 bases from J, leaving 15 bases between. The CDR3 has 14 amino acids. Looked up from germline, CDR1 is SQVTM and CDR2 is ANQGSEA. The cDNA was synthesized by 5'RACE incorporating 10-nucleotide random UMIs. In every sequencing run, more than 170 million TCR-beta sequences were generated from 15-18 subjects. MiXCR, applied by TCRdb to the 5' RACE reads, yields one record per CDR3 protein. Here the sample spans roughly 62,000 distinct CDR3 sequences, around 2.3% being singletons. The sequence came from a man over 45 with multiple sclerosis. Sequencing was performed on PBMCs. The V call is TRBV29-1, the J call TRBJ1-4; D not certain. Written as DNA, the CDR3 is TGCAGCGTTCCATCAACAGAAAACAATGAAAAACTGTTTTTT. Protein product: CSVPSTENNEKLFF. The whole variable domain, remainder taken from reference TRBV29-1 and TRBJ1-4, is SAVISQKPSRDICQRGTSLTIQCQVDSQVTMMFWYRQQPGQSLTLIATANQGSEATYESGFVIDKFPISRPNLTFSTLTVSNMSPEDSSIYLCSVPSTENNEKLFFGSGTQLSVL.